The clone carrying this T cell receptor beta chain was counted a few times. This entry belongs to a study of shared T cell receptors in the human thymus. Measured with immunoSEQ multiplex PCR; TCRdb has only the in-frame clones, and not every one. The sample includes some 720,000 clones, over 75% of them seen just once. These data also featured in a second study, about human thymus T cells. That report notes: Related research described strongly overlapping thymic repertoires in unrelated people.

This clonotype was sampled from a boy in the first two years of life with a congenital heart defect. Sequenced material: thymocytes.

The CDR3 sequence: CASSHIGVGSYEQYF. CDR3 in DNA: TGTGCCAGCAGCCATATAGGGGTGGGCTCCTACGAGCAGTACTTC. The chain combines TRBV14 with TRBJ2-7; D might be TRBD1 (5 bases). Trimming removed 3 bases from V and 0 bases from J, with 12 bases in between. CDR1 is SGHDN and CDR2 is FVKESK in the germline V gene. The CDR3 extends over 15 amino acids.